This T cell receptor (beta chain) was identified during a study of beta chain features in type 1 diabetes. On the study more broadly: Examined across all samples were some 110 million sorted cells.

This clone has only a few counts. Its antigen is unidentified. Investigators reverse transcribed all isolated RNA, so they sequenced expressed TCRB transcripts. Some clones are missing from TCRdb's copy, which holds only in-frame ones; the method was immunoSEQ multiplex PCR. The table has fewer than 200,000 clones, around 13% seen once. CDR1 is SEHNR, CDR2 FQNEAQ, per germline (reference sequence). Germline trimming cut 4 bases from V and 4 bases from J; bases unmatched to any gene: 1. CDR3 length: 12 residues. General study points: A cDNA-based sequencing approach could over-represent cells with high TCR expression. Researchers report that Type 1 diabetes patients had moderately but significantly shorter TCRB CDR3s across all four CD4+ subsets.

Purities in excess of 95% were seen in all sorted populations. This rearrangement joins TRBV7-9 to TRBJ2-7; 7 bases line up with TRBD1. The origin of this receptor is a woman aged 18-29 years in good health. Source material: central memory CD4+ T cells from blood. The CDR3 DNA follows: TGTGCCAGCAGCTCGACAGGGTACGAGCAGTACTTC. Encoded protein: CASSSTGYEQYF.